This T cell receptor beta chain was sequenced in a study of blood T cell repertoires in COVID-19. Study context: The United States, Italy and Spain were the sources of the acute and convalescent COVID-19 samples.

Individuals aged about 18 to 90 years were recruited from fewer than 25 US areas. Self-reported history from a screening survey and questionnaire set each donor's cohort. The CDR3 is made up of 15 amino acids. J gave up 7 bases and V 4 bases, and 4 bases lay outside the gene matches. In germline, CDR1 is MGHDK, CDR2 SYGVNS. In the original workflow: Amplifying reference gene primers gave estimates of nucleated cell counts. The data were produced by immunoSEQ multiplex PCR, yet TCRdb's version contains in-frame clones alone and is incomplete. V and J calls and clone size are given by that table; D and trimming were obtained from the DNA. This repertoire shows roughly 250,000 clones, 87% found once; its top ten account for 6% to 7%.

The chain is built from TRBV25-1 and TRBJ1-6, with 10 bases lining up with TRBD1. The sample was PBMCs or T cells enriched from blood (not recorded which). The source of this sequence is a woman in her twenties or thirties with acute COVID-19. The CDR3: CASSATTGGNSPLHF. For the CDR3, the DNA is TGTGCCAGCAGTGCCACGACAGGGGGCAATTCACCCCTCCACTTT.